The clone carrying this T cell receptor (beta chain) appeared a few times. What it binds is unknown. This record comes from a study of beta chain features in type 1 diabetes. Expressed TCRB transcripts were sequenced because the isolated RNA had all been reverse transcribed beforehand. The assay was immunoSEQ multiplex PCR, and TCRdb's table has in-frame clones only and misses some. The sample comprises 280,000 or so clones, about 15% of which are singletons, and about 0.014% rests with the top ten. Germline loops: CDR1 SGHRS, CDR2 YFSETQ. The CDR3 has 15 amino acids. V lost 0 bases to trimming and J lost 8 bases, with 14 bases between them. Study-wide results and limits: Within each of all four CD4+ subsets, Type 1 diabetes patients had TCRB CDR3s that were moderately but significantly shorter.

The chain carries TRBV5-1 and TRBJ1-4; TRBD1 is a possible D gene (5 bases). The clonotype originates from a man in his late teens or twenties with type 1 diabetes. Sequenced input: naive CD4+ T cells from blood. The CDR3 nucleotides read TGCGCCAGCAGCTTGGAGGGGCGCCTACGAGAAAAACTGTTTTTT. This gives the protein CASSLEGRLREKLFF.